The rows below give T cell receptor beta chains drawn from one sample of a study of blood T cell repertoires in COVID-19. Sequencing used immunoSEQ multiplex PCR; TCRdb keeps in-frame clones, though not all of them. The sample carries 200,000 to 250,000 clones, roughly 84% recorded once. Sequencing was performed on peripheral blood. These receptor sequences come from a man aged 50-60 years with active or convalescent COVID-19. Each CDR3 is given with its conserved first and last residue. The D gene is left open where the match is weak. Clone size, where shown, is once, few, many, or a class for clones that have expanded.

V	J	size	D	DNA	CDR3
TRBV9	TRBJ1-1	once	TRBD1	TGTGCCAGCAGCCCGACAGGGGCGAACACTGAAGCTTTCTTT	CASSPTGANTEAFF
TRBV5-1	TRBJ2-3	-	-	TGCGCCAGCAGCGTCGGGACAAACACAGATACGCAGTATTTT	CASSVGTNTDTQYF
TRBV6-1	TRBJ2-5	-	TRBD1	TGTGCCAGCACCCGATGGACAGGGGGGGGAGAGACCCAGTACTTC	CASTRWTGGGETQYF
TRBV19	TRBJ1-5	-	TRBD1	TGTGCCAGTAGTATTCGACAGGGCGATCAGCCCCAGCATTTT	CASSIRQGDQPQHF
TRBV19	TRBJ2-5	-	-	TGTGCCGGATTTCGAGGAGAAGAGACCCAGTACTTC	CAGFRGEETQYF
TRBV5-1	TRBJ2-1	-	TRBD2	TGCGCCAGCAGCTTGGAAGCGGGATCCTACAATGAGCAGTTCTTC	CASSLEAGSYNEQFF
TRBV7-2	TRBJ2-5	-	TRBD2	TGTGCCAGCGGGGGCGGGGGGGCCCAAGAGACCCAGTACTTC	CASGGGGAQETQYF
TRBV7-2	TRBJ1-2	-	-	TGTGCCAGCAGCTTAGGGCGGAGCAACTATGGCTACACCTTC	CASSLGRSNYGYTF
TRBV7-2	TRBJ1-1	few	-	TGTGCCAGCAGCTTAGATAACTTTCCGCACGCGAATTCGTATGCTTTCTTT	CASSLDNFPHANSYAFF
TRBV20-1	TRBJ2-1	once	-	TGCAGTGCTAGTCGGGGAACTCTTAACAATGAGCAGTTCTTC	CSASRGTLNNEQFF
TRBV27	TRBJ1-5	-	TRBD1	TGTGCCAGCAGTTTATCGGGACAGACCTATAGCAATCAGCCCCAGCATTTT	CASSLSGQTYSNQPQHF
TRBV28	TRBJ2-7	-	-	TGTGCCAGCAGTTCTCAGGTCTACGAGCAGTACTTC	CASSSQVYEQYF
TRBV5-1	TRBJ2-7	few	-	TGCGCCAGCAGCCCTGGAGGGTACTCCTACGAGCAGTACTTC	CASSPGGYSYEQYF
TRBV4-1	TRBJ2-5	-	TRBD2	TGCGCCAGCAGCGGTGGGGCGGGGGGGCCCGGAGAGACCCAGTACTTC	CASSGGAGGPGETQYF
TRBV19	TRBJ2-3	-	TRBD1	TGTGCCAGTACCAACAGGGGCCTTAGCACAGATACGCAGTATTTT	CASTNRGLSTDTQYF
TRBV3-1/TRBV3-2	TRBJ1-3	-	TRBD1	TGTGCCAGCAGCCTTACAGGGGGCGAAAGAAACACCATATATTTT	CASSLTGGERNTIYF
TRBV5-1	TRBJ2-3	-	-	TGCGCCAGCAGCTTGGCAATAGCGAGCACAGATACGCAGTATTTT	CASSLAIASTDTQYF
TRBV7-2	TRBJ2-5	once	-	TGTGCCAGCAGCCTCGGACGGGGGAGGTACCAAGAGACCCAGTACTTC	CASSLGRGRYQETQYF
TRBV7-9	TRBJ1-1	few	TRBD1	TGTGCCAGCAGCTTAGTTGGGACAGGGAAAGAAGCTTTCTTT	CASSLVGTGKEAFF
TRBV6-2/TRBV6-3	TRBJ1-5	-	-	TGTGCCAGCAGTTACTCCAAGGGAGGACAGCCCCAGCATTTT	CASSYSKGGQPQHF
TRBV10-3	TRBJ2-3	once	TRBD2	TGTGCCATCTGGGGGGGGAAGGGCACAGATACGCAGTATTTT	CAIWGGKGTDTQYF
TRBV7-6	TRBJ2-1	once	TRBD2	TGTGCCAGCAGCGCCTTTCTAGCGGGTATTTACAATGAGCAGTTCTTC	CASSAFLAGIYNEQFF
TRBV7-9	TRBJ2-1	-	TRBD1	TGTGCCAGCAGCCCAGGGGGCTACGGCTACAATGAGCAGTTCTTC	CASSPGGYGYNEQFF
TRBV9	TRBJ1-1	-	-	TGTGCCAGCAGCGTAGGAGTTCGTCGGGGGGCAATTGGCAAGAACACTGAAGCTTTCTTT	CASSVGVRRGAIGKNTEAFF
TRBV5-1	TRBJ2-1	-	TRBD2	TGCGCCAGCAGCCCCGGGACTAGCGATGCTTACAATGAGCAGTTCTTC	CASSPGTSDAYNEQFF
TRBV18	TRBJ2-7	-	TRBD2	TGTGCCAGCTCACCAGGTCCACGAGTAGCGGGAGCCTACGAGCAGTACTTC	CASSPGPRVAGAYEQYF
TRBV2	TRBJ1-6	-	TRBD1	TGTGCCAGCAGCGGGACAGGGAGCTCCTATAATTCACCCCTCCACTTT	CASSGTGSSYNSPLHF
TRBV11-2	TRBJ2-7	-	TRBD2	TGTGCCAGCAGGCGCAGCCTGACTAGCGGCCCCTACGAGCAGTACTTC	CASRRSLTSGPYEQYF
TRBV27	TRBJ1-4	-	-	TGTGCCAGCAGTCACGGGACATCTGCAACTAATGAAAAACTGTTTTTT	CASSHGTSATNEKLFF
TRBV18	TRBJ2-1	-	-	TGTGCCAGCTCAGCACGAGGAGATGGTGAGCAGTTCTTC	CASSARGDGEQFF
TRBV28	TRBJ1-1	once	-	TGTGCCAGCGACGACACGAACACTGAAGCTTTCTTT	CASDDTNTEAFF
TRBV5-1	TRBJ2-3	once	TRBD2	TGCGCCAGCAGCTTGGGACTAGCGGGGGGTGGACCTAGCACAGATACGCAGTATTTT	CASSLGLAGGGPSTDTQYF
TRBV7-2	TRBJ2-5	-	TRBD2	TGTGCCAGCAGTCAAACAGCGGGGGCCGTCCAAGAGACCCAGTACTTC	CASSQTAGAVQETQYF
TRBV27	TRBJ2-1	-	-	TGTGCCAGCAGTCCACCCCCGACTCCCTCCTACAATGAGCAGTTCTTC	CASSPPPTPSYNEQFF
TRBV7-2	TRBJ2-7	-	TRBD2	TGTGCCAGCAGCTTAGTAGCGGGGGACTACGAGCAGTACTTC	CASSLVAGDYEQYF
TRBV28	TRBJ1-1	-	TRBD1	TGTGCCAGCAGAATCGGACAGGGATGGACTGAAGCTTTCTTT	CASRIGQGWTEAFF
TRBV7-2	TRBJ2-5	once	-	TGTGCCAGCAGCTTATCCTACGCCCAAGAGACCCAGTACTTC	CASSLSYAQETQYF
TRBV5-4	TRBJ2-7	-	-	TGTGCCAGCAGCTCTGCTAGACTAGGGGCCTCCGAGCAGTACTTC	CASSSARLGASEQYF
TRBV5-5	TRBJ1-2	-	-	TGTGCCAGCAGCTTGGCCGGGCGGGCGGGGACTAACTATGGCTACACCTTC	CASSLAGRAGTNYGYTF
TRBV12-2	TRBJ1-6	-	-	TGTGCAAGTCGCTTAGTTTGCTCGACAGACTGGGTTCCCTCCTATAATTCACCCCTCCACTTT	CASRLVCSTDWVPSYNSPLHF
TRBV5-1	TRBJ1-6	-	-	TGCGCCAGCAGCTCAGACAGTGTCGCTTCACCCCTCCACTTT	CASSSDSVASPLHF
TRBV7-2	TRBJ2-2	-	TRBD2	TGTGCCAGCAGCCCCTCTCGGGGGGGGCCTGGGGAGCTGTTTTTT	CASSPSRGGPGELFF